What follows are 2 T cell receptor beta chains derived from one specimen sequenced in a study of blood T cell repertoires in COVID-19. Measured with immunoSEQ multiplex PCR; TCRdb has only the in-frame clones, and not every one. This table has about 98,000 clones, about 90% appearing once. The source material was peripheral blood. Receptor source: a woman between 45 and 65 years old with COVID-19, enrolled during active disease.

The chain combines TRBV5-4 with TRBJ2-3; 8 bases agree with TRBD1. This CDR3 spans 15 amino acids. V was clipped by 3 bases and J by 1 base; unmatched bases: 4. Germline V gives CDR1 SGHNT, CDR2 YYREEE (reference sequence). CDR3 bases: TGTGCCAGCAGCTCCGGGACAGGAGGCACAGATACGCAGTATTTT. It yields the protein CASSSGTGGTDTQYF.

This clone was found a few times. The chain has TRBV29-1 and TRBJ2-7; 7 bases fit TRBD1. This CDR3 spans 14 amino acids. Germline lookup yields CDR1 SQVTM and CDR2 ANQGSEA. V trimming: 5 bases; J trimming: 0 bases; junction bases outside the gene matches: 7. The CDR3: CSVSPGTVSYEQYF. The CDR3 DNA reads as TGCAGCGTTTCCCCCGGGACAGTCTCCTACGAGCAGTACTTC.